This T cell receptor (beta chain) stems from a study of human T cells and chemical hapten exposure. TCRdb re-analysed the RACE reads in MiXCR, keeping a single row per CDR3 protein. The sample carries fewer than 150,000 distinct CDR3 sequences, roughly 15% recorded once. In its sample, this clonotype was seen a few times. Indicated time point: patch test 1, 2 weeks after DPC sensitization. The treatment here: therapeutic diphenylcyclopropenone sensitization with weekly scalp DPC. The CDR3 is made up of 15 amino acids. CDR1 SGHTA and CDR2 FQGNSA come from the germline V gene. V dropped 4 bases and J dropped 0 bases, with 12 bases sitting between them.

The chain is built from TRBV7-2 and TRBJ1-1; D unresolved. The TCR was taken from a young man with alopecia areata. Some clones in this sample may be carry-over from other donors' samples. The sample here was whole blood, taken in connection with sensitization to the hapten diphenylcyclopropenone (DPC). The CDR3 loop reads CASSSAYPLNTEAFF. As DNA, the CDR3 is TGTGCCAGCAGCTCCGCCTATCCCCTGAACACTGAAGCTTTCTTT.